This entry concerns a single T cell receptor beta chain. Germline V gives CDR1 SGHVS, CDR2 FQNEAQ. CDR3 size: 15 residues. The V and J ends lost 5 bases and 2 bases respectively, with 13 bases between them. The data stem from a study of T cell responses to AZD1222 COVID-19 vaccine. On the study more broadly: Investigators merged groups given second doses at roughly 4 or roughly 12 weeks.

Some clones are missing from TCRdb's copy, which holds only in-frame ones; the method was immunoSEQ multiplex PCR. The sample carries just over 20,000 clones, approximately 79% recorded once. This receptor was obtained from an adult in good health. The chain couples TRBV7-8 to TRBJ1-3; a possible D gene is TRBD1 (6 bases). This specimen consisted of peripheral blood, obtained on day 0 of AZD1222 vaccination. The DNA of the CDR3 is TGTGCCAGCAGCCCACAGGGTCGGACTGGAAACACCATATATTTT. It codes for CASSPQGRTGNTIYF. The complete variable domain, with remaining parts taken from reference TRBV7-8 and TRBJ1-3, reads GAGVSQSPRYKVAKRGQDVALRCDPISGHVSLFWYQQALGQGPEFLTYFQNEAQLDKSGLPSDRFFAERPEGSVSTLKIQRTQQEDSAVYLCASSPQGRTGNTIYFGEGSWLTVV.